Listed below are T cell receptor beta chains from one sample, sequenced in a study of T cell repertoires in aging, cancer and after chemotherapy. TCRdb passed the multiplex PCR reads through MiXCR, listing each CDR3 protein once. The sample has approximately 2,300 distinct CDR3 sequences, 25% to 30% seen once. The sample was blood. Every receptor here comes from a human donor with a solid tumor. The CDR3 runs from the conserved cysteine through the conserved F or W. The order of the fields is V gene, J gene, CDR3 protein.

TRBV5-1	TRBJ2-5	CASSPGLAIETQYF
TRBV6-1	TRBJ2-6	CASSDDNSGANVLTF
TRBV7-6	TRBJ1-1	CASSPGGNTEAFF
TRBV19	TRBJ2-5	CASSIQGTQETQYF
TRBV6-2/TRBV6-3	TRBJ2-2	CASSLGLAGETGELFF
TRBV5-5	TRBJ2-2	CASSLGGPRTGELFF
TRBV11-3	TRBJ2-1	CASTPGRDNEQFF
TRBV15	TRBJ1-1	CATSRERGNSPGTEAFF
TRBV20-1	TRBJ2-3	CSAKGTSGSAVGTQYF
TRBV7-6	TRBJ1-1	CASSQPGPGNTEAFF
TRBV20-1	TRBJ2-1	CSARGALDYNEQFF
TRBV19	TRBJ2-3	CASSEIDTQYF
TRBV21-1	TRBJ2-7	CASSKPGQPSYEQYF
TRBV4-2	TRBJ1-5	CASSQEGQGEGGQPQHF
TRBV4-2	TRBJ2-3	CASSQKLAGGPDTQYF
TRBV4-2	TRBJ2-1	CASSRRGGNEQFF